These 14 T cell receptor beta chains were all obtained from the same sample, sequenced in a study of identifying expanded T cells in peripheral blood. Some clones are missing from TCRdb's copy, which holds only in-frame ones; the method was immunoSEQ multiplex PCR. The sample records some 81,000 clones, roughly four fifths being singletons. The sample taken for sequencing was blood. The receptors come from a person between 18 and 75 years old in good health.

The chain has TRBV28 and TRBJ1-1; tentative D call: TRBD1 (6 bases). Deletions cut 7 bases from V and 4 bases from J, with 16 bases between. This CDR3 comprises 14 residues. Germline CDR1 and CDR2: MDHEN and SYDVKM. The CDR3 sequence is CASKTGEGGTEAFF. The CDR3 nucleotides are TGTGCCAGCAAGACGGGGGAGGGGGGCACTGAAGCTTTCTTT.

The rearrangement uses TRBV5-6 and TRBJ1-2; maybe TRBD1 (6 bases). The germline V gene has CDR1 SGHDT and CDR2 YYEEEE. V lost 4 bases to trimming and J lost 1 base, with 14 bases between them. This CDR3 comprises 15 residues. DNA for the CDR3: TGTGCCAGCAGCCGACCTGACAGGAGTAACTATGGCTACACCTTC. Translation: CASSRPDRSNYGYTF.

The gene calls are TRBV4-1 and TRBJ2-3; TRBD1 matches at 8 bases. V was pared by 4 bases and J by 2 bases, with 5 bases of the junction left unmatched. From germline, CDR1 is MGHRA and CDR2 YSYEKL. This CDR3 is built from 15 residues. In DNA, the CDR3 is TGCGCCAGCAGCCGGGACAGGACTTACACAGATACGCAGTATTTT. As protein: CASSRDRTYTDTQYF.

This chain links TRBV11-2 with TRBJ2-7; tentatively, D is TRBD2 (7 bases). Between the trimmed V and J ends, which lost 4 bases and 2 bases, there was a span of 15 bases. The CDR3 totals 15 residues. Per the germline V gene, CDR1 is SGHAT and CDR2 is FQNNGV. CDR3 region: CASSSLGGDTYEQYF. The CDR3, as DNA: TGTGCCAGCAGCTCCCTTGGGGGGGACACCTACGAGCAGTACTTC.

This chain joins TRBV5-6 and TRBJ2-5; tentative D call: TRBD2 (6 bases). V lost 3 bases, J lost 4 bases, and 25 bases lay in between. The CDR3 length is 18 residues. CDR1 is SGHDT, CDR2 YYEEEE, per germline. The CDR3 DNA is TGTGCCAGCAGCTGCTTTGGGGGGACCCAGGAGCCCCCAGAGACCCAGTACTTC. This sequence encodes CASSCFGGTQEPPETQYF.

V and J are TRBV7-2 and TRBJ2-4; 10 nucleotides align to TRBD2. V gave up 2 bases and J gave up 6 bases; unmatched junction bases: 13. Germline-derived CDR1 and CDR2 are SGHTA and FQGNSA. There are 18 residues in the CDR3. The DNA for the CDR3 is TGTGCCAGCAGCTTAAGTTCTTTAGCGGGAGGTAGGGGAAACATTCAGTACTTC. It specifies CASSLSSLAGGRGNIQYF.

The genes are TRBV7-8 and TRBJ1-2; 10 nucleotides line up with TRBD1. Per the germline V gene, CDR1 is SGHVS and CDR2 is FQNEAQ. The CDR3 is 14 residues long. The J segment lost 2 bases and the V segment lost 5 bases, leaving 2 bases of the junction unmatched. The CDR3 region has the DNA TGTGCCAGCAGCACGGGACAGGGGAACTATGGCTACACCTTC. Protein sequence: CASSTGQGNYGYTF.

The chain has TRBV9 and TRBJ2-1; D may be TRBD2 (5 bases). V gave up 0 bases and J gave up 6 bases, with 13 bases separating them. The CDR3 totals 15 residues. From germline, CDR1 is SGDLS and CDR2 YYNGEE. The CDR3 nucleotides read TGTGCCAGCAGCGTAGCTGAGGACTCGAGCAATGAGCAGTTCTTC. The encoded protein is CASSVAEDSSNEQFF. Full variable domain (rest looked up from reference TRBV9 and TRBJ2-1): DSGVTQTPKHLITATGQRVTLRCSPRSGDLSVYWYQQSLDQGLQFLIQYYNGEERAKGNILERFSAQQFPDLHSELNLSSLELGDSALYFCASSVAEDSSNEQFFGPGTRLTVL.

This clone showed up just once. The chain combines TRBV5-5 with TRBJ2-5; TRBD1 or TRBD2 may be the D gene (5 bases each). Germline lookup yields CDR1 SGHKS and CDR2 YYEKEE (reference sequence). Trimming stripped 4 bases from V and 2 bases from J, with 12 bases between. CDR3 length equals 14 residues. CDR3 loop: CASSRDLQQETQYF. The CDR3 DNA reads TGTGCCAGCAGCCGGGACCTGCAGCAAGAGACCCAGTACTTC.

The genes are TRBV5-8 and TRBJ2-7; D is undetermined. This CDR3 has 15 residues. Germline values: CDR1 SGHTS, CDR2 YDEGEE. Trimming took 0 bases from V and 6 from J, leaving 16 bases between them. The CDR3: CASSLVLPLLGEQYF. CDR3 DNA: TGTGCCAGCAGCTTGGTCTTACCGCTCTTGGGCGAGCAGTACTTC. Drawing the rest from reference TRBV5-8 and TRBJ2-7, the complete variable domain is EAGVTQSPTHLIKTRGQQATLRCSPISGHTSVYWYQQALGLGLQFLLWYDEGEERNRGNFPPRFSGRQFPNYSSELNVNALELEDSALYLCASSLVLPLLGEQYFGPGTRLTVT.

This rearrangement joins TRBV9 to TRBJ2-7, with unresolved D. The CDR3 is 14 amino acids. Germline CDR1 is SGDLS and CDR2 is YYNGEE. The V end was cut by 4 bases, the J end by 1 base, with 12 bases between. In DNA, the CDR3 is TGTGCCAGCAGCTCGCGCCCCGGGTCCTACGAGCAGTACTTC. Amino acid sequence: CASSSRPGSYEQYF.

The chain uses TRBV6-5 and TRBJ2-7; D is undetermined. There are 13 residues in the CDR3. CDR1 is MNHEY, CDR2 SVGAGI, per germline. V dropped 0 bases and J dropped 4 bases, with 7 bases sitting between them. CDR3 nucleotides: TGTGCCAGCAGTTACTCCCCGTTTTACGAGCAGTACTTC. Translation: CASSYSPFYEQYF.

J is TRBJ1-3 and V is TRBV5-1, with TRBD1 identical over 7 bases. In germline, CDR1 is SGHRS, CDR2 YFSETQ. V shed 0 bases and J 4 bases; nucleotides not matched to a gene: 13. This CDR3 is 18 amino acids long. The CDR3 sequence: CASSLAGTVPSEGNTIYF. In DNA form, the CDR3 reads TGCGCCAGCAGCTTGGCCGGGACAGTCCCCTCTGAAGGAAACACCATATATTTT.

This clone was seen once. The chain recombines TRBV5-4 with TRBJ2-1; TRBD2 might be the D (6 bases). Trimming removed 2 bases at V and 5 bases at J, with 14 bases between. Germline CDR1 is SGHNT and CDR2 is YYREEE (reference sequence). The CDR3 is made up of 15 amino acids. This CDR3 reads CASSFTSPPDNEQFF. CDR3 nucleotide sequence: TGTGCCAGCAGCTTTACTAGCCCCCCCGACAATGAGCAGTTCTTC.